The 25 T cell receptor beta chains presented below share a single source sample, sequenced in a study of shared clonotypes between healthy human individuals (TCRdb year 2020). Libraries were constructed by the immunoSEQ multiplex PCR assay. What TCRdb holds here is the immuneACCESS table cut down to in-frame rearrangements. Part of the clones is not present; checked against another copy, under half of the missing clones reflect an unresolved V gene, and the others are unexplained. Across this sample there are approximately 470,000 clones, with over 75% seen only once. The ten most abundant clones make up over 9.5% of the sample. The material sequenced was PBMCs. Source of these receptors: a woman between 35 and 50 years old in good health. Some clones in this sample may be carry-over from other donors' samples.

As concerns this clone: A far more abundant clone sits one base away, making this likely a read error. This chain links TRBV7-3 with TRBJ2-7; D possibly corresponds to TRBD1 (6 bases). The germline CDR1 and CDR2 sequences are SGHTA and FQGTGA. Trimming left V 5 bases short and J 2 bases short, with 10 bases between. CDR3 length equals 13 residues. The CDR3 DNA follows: TGTGCCAGCAGCAGGGACATAGCCTACGAGCAGTACTTC. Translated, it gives CASSRDIAYEQYF.

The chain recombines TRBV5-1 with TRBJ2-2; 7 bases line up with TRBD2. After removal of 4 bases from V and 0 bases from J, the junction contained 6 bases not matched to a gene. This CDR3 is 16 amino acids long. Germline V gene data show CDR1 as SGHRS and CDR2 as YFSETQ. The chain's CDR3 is CASSQASGSNTGELFF. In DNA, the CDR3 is TGCGCCAGCAGCCAGGCTAGCGGTTCGAACACCGGGGAGCTGTTTTTT.

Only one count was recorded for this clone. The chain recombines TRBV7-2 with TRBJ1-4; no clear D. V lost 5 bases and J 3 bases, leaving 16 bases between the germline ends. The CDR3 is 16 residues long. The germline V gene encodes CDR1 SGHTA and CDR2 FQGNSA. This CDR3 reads CASSKRGRGPNEKLFF. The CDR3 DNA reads TGTGCCAGCAGCAAAAGAGGTAGAGGACCTAATGAAAAACTGTTTTTT.

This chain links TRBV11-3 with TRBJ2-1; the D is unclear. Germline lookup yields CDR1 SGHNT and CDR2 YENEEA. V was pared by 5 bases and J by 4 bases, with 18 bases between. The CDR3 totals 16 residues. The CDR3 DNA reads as TGTGCCAGCAGCGACGACGGTGGCGGCGTTTACAATGAGCAGTTCTTC. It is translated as CASSDDGGGVYNEQFF. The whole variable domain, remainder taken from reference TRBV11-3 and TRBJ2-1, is EAGVVQSPRYKIIEKKQPVAFWCNPISGHNTLYWYLQNLGQGPELLIRYENEEAVDDSQLPKDRFSAERLKGVDSTLKIQPAELGDSAVYLCASSDDGGGVYNEQFFGPGTRLTVL.

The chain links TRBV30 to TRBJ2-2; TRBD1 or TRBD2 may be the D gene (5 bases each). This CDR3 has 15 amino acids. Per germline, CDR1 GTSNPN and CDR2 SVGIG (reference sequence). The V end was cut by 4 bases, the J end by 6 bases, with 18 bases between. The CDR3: CAWTRGLGTAGELFF. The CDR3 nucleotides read TGTGCCTGGACTAGGGGTCTAGGGACGGCCGGGGAGCTGTTTTTT.

This CDR3 is CASTGDGYTF. The CDR3 coding sequence is TGTGCCAGCACTGGGGACGGCTACACCTTC. The chain carries TRBV9 and TRBJ1-2; the D gene is possibly TRBD1 (5 bases). The ends were cut back, 6 bases at V and 8 bases at J, with 8 bases in the middle. From germline, CDR1 is SGDLS and CDR2 YYNGEE. The CDR3 contains 10 residues. Complete variable domain (other parts from reference TRBV9 and TRBJ1-2): DSGVTQTPKHLITATGQRVTLRCSPRSGDLSVYWYQQSLDQGLQFLIQYYNGEERAKGNILERFSAQQFPDLHSELNLSSLELGDSALYFCASTGDGYTFGSGTRLTVV.

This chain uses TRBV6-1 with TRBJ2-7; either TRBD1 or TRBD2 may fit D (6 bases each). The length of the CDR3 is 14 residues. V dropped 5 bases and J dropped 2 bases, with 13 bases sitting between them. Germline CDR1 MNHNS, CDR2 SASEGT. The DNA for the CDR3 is TGTGCCAGCAGTTTAGGGGGGTCTCCCTACGAGCAGTACTTC. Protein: CASSLGGSPYEQYF.

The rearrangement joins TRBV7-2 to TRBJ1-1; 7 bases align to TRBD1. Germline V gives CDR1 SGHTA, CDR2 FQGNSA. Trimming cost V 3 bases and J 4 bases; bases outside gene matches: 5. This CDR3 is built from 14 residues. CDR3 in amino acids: CASSLTGSGTEAFF. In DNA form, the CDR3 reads TGTGCCAGCAGCTTGACAGGGAGTGGCACTGAAGCTTTCTTT. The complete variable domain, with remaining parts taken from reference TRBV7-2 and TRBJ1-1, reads GAGVSQSPSNKVTEKGKDVELRCDPISGHTALYWYRQSLGQGLEFLIYFQGNSAPDKSGLPSDRFSAERTGGSVSTLTIQRTQQEDSAVYLCASSLTGSGTEAFFGQGTRLTVV.

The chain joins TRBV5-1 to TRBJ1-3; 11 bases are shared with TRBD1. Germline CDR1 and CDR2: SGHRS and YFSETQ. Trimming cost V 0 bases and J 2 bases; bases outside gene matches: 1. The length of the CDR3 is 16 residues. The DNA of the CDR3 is TGCGCCAGCAGCTTGGAGGGACAGGGGGCTGGAAACACCATATATTTT. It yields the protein CASSLEGQGAGNTIYF.

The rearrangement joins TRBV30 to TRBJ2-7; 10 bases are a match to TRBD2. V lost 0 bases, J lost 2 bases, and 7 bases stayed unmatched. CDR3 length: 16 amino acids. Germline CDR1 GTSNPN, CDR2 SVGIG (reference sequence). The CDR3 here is CAWSVGLAGVPYEQYF. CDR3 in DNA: TGTGCCTGGAGTGTTGGGCTAGCGGGAGTGCCCTACGAGCAGTACTTC.

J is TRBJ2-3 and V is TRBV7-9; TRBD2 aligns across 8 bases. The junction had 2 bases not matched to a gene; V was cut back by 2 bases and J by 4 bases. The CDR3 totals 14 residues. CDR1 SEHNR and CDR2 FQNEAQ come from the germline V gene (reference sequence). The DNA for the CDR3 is TGTGCCAGCAGCTTACCGGGGGGGTCAGATACGCAGTATTTT. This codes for CASSLPGGSDTQYF.

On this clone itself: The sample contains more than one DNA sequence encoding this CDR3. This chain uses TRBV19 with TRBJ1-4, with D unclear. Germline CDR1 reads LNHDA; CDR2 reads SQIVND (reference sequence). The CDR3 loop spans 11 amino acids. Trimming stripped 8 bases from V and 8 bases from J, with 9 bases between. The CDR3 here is CASSMGEKLFF. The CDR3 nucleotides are TGTGCCAGTTCAATGGGGGAAAAACTGTTTTTT.

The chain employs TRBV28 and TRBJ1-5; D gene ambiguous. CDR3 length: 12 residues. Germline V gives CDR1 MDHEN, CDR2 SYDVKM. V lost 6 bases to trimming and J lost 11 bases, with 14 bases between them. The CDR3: CASRDGRLAQHF. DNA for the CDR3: TGTGCCAGCAGGGACGGAAGGTTGGCCCAGCATTTT.

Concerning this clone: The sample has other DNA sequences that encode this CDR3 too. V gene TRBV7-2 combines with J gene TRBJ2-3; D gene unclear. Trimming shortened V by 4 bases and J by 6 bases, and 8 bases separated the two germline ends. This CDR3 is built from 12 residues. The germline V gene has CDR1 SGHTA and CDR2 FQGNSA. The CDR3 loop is CASSSASDTQYF. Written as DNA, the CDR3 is TGTGCCAGCAGCTCCGCGTCGGATACGCAGTATTTT.

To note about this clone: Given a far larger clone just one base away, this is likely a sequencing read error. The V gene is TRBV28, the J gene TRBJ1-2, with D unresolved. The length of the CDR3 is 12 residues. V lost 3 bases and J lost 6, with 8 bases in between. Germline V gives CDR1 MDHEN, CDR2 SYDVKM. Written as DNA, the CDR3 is TGTGCCAGCAGTTTTAATTCCGATGGCTACACCTTC. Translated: CASSFNSDGYTF.

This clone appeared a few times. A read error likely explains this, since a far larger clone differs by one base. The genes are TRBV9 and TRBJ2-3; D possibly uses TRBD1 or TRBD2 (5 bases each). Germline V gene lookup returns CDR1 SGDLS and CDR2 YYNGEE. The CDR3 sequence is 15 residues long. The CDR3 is CASSVEGTDGDAQYF. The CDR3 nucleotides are TGTGCCAGCAGCGTAGAAGGGACGGACGGAGATGCGCAGTATTTT.

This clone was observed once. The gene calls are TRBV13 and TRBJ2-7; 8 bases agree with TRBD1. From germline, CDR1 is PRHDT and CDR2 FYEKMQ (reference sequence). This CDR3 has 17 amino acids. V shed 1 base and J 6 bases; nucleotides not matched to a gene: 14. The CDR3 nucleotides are TGTGCCAGCAGCTTAGACCACGGACAGGGCGCGTTTGGCGAGCAGTACTTC. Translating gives CASSLDHGQGAFGEQYF. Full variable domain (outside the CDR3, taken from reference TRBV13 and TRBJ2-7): AAGVIQSPRHLIKEKRETATLKCYPIPRHDTVYWYQQGPGQDPQFLISFYEKMQSDKGSIPDRFSAQQFSDYHSELNMSSLELGDSALYFCASSLDHGQGAFGEQYFGPGTRLTVT.

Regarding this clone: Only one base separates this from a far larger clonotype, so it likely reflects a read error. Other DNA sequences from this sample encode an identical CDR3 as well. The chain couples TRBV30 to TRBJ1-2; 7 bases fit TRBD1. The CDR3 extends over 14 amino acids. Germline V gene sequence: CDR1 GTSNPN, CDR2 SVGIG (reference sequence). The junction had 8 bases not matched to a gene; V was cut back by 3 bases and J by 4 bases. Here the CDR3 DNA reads TGTGCCTGGAGGTGGACAGGTGCGGGCTATGGCTACACCTTC. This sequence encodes CAWRWTGAGYGYTF.

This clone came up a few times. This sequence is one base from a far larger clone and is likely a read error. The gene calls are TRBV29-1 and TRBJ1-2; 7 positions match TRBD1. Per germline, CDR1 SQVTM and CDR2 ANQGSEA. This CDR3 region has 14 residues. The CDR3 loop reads CSVPEEDRSYSYTF. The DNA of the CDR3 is TGCAGCGTTCCAGAGGAGGACAGGTCCTATAGCTACACCTTC.

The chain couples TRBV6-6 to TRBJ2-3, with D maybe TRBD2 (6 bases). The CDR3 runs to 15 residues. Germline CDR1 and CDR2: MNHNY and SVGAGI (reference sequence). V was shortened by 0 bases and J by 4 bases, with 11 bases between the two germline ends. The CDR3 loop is CASSYSGTGSDTQYF. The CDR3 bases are TGTGCCAGCAGTTACTCGGGGACTGGATCAGATACGCAGTATTTT.

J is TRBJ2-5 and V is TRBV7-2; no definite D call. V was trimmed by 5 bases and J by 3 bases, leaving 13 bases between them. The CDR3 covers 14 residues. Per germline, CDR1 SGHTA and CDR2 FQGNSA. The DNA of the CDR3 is TGTGCCAGCAGCGGAGACGGGTCTGAAGAGACCCAGTACTTC. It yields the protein CASSGDGSEETQYF.

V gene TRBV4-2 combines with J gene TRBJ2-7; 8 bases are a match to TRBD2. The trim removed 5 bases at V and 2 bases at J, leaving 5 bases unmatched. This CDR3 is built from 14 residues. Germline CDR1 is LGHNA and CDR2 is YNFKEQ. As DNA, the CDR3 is TGTGCCAGCAGCTCCGGGACTAGGGCCTACGAGCAGTACTTC. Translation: CASSSGTRAYEQYF.

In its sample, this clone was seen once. In DNA form, the CDR3 reads TGCGCCAGCAGCTTGGGGACTAGCGGGCAACAGATCTACAATGAGCAGTTCTTC. Encoded protein: CASSLGTSGQQIYNEQFF. The chain recombines TRBV5-1 with TRBJ2-1, with 11 bases identical to TRBD2. CDR3 length equals 18 residues. J gave up 3 bases and V 0 bases, and 8 bases lay outside the gene matches. Germline V gene sequence: CDR1 SGHRS, CDR2 YFSETQ.

As DNA, the CDR3 is TGCGCCAGCAGCGCAAACCGGACAGGGTTTTTTACCGGGGAGCTGTTTTTT. Protein product: CASSANRTGFFTGELFF. V gene TRBV10-1 combines with J gene TRBJ2-2, with TRBD1 identical over 8 bases. The junction had 14 bases not matched to a gene; V was cut back by 6 bases and J by 5 bases. This CDR3 region has 17 residues. CDR1 and CDR2 from the germline V gene are WNHNN and SYGVQD (reference sequence).

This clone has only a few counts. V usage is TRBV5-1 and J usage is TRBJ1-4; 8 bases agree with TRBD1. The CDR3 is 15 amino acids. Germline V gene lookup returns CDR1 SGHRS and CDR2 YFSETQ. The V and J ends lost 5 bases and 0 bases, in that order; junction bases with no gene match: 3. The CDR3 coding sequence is TGCGCCAGCAGGACAGGGGAGACAACTAATGAAAAACTGTTTTTT. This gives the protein CASRTGETTNEKLFF.